This T cell receptor (beta chain) emerged from a study of tumor and adjacent non-tumor tissue in lung cancer (dated by TCRdb to 2016 to 2018). Describing the broader study: By cancer type, the cohort comprised under 15 adenocarcinoma patients, a couple of squamous cell carcinoma patients and 1 small cell lung cancer patient. The 15 or so patients were aged roughly 30 to 80 years, included around ten men and 5 women, and had TNM stage I to III disease. In total, sequencing yielded 100 million to 150 million productive TCRbeta reads, which works out to an average of around 3.9 million reads per sample. The study compared bulk TCRbeta repertoires between lung tumor tissue and matched distant non-tumor lung tissue from about 14 lung cancer patients. For each patient, one tumor sample and one normal lung sample were taken, giving thirty paired specimens that underwent TCRbeta CDR3 sequencing.

RNA was extracted from bulk unsorted tissue and checked for quality with a NanoDrop ND-1000 and an Agilent 2100. Normal lung samples were distant non-tumor tissue taken more than 3 cm from the tumor edge. All donors had newly diagnosed lung cancer, had not received prior chemotherapy, and were admitted for thoracic surgery in China between August and November 2014. Patients who had received previous radiotherapy or chemotherapy, or who had another concurrent cancer, were excluded from the study. Pieces of surgical tissue measuring roughly 1-2.1 cm3 were kept in RNAlater solution and held at -80 degrees C until needed. About this clonotype: Its antigen target is currently unknown. Base qualities are not provided; no much larger clone lies one nucleotide away.

Trimming at the junction amounts to 2 bases on V and 6 bases on J, and the germline ends lie 14 bases apart. The germline V gene sets CDR1 to SGHRS and CDR2 to YFSETQ. Inclusive of the bounding cysteine and phenylalanine, the CDR3 is 15 residues long. Kept here is only the CDR3 DNA, which spans 45 bases and is read in frame from base 1. What the study reported, not specific to this receptor: In normal lung, the top 100 clones accounted for a significantly larger cumulative share of the repertoire than in tumor tissue. With only roughly 14 patients in the cohort, the authors noted that larger samples and more detailed clinical data are needed. Tumor tissue showed significantly higher TCR diversity (inverse Simpson) than normal lung tissue, at 431.37 vs 166.20 (P = 0.0075, Mann-Whitney U test). Significantly higher TCR diversity was found in younger patients, and higher tumor TCR diversity was associated with shorter overall and disease-free survival. Peripheral blood was not sequenced, so blood TCRbeta repertoires in these lung cancer patients were not examined. Neither the sequencing platform nor unique molecular identifiers are named or mentioned anywhere in the methods.

Library preparation used multiplex PCR. For sequencing, an Illumina HiSeq 2500 was employed. Following protocols modified from ARM-PCR, the researchers constructed TCRbeta libraries through three rounds of nested PCR with primers (Table S4). PCR products of 200-500 bp were gel-excised and purified with the QIAquick gel extraction kit before sequencing. The paper's data handling went like this. Reads were cleaned with Trimmomatic, merged with FLASH into complete CDR3 sequences, and assigned to V(D)J germline segments with MiTCR. Clonal diversity was calculated as the inverse Simpson's index using VDJtools. In-frame sequences lacking a premature stop codon were counted as productive reads. TCRdb ran its own pipeline on the public reads, namely fastp trimming at Q25 and MiXCR clone calling, and kept in-frame beta chains. Each record represents a unique CDR3 protein, reported with the most common genes and DNA among its rows. The V and J calls and clone size come from TCRdb's table, not from the authors' own analysis. In all, the sample holds approximately 100,000 distinct CDR3 sequences, and over 55% of those were seen once. Around 19% of the sample is taken by the ten largest.

The sequence was obtained from a man younger than 45 with non-small cell lung cancer. Input material: distant non-tumor lung tissue. The chain links TRBV5-1 with TRBJ2-2; a tentative D match to TRBD2 spans 6 bases. The CDR3 here reads CASSLTSRRAGELFF. The nucleotides are TGCGCCAGCAGCTTAACTAGCAGGAGAGCCGGGGAGCTGTTTTTT.